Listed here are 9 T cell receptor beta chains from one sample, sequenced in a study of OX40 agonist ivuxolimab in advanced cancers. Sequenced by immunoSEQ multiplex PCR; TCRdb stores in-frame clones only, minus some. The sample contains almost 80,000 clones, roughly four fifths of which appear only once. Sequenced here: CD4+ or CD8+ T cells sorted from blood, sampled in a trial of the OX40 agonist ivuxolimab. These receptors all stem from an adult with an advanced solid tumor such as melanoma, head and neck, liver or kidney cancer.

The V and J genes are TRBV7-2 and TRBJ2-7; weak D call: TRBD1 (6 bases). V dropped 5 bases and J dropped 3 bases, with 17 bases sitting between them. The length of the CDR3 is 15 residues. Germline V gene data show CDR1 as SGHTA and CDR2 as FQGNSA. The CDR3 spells CASSGRGFSVYEQYF. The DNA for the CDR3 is TGTGCCAGCAGCGGCAGGGGTTTCTCTGTCTACGAGCAGTACTTC.

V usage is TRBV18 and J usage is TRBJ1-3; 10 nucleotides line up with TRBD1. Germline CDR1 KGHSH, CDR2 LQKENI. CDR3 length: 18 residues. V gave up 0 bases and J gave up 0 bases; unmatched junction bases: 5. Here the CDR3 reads CASSPPVGQGDSGNTIYF. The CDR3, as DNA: TGTGCCAGCTCACCACCGGTTGGACAGGGGGACTCTGGAAACACCATATATTTT.

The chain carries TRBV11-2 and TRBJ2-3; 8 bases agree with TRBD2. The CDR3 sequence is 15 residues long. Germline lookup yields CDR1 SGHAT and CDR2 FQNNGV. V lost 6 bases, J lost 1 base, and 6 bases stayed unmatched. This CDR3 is CASRPWRGGTDTQYF. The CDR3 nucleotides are TGTGCCAGCAGGCCTTGGCGGGGGGGCACAGATACGCAGTATTTT.

The CDR3: CASSQETPGLNTEAFF. CDR3 nucleotide sequence: TGCGCCAGCAGCCAAGAGACACCCGGATTGAACACTGAAGCTTTCTTT. The chain is built from TRBV5-1 and TRBJ1-1; D gene ambiguous. Per the germline V gene, CDR1 is SGHRS and CDR2 is YFSETQ. V lost 4 bases to trimming and J lost 0 bases, with 16 bases between them. CDR3 length equals 16 residues. Supplemented by reference TRBV5-1 and TRBJ1-1, the full variable domain reads KAGVTQTPRYLIKTRGQQVTLSCSPISGHRSVSWYQQTPGQGLQFLFEYFSETQRNKGNFPGRFSGRQFSNSRSEMNVSTLELGDSALYLCASSQETPGLNTEAFFGQGTRLTVV.

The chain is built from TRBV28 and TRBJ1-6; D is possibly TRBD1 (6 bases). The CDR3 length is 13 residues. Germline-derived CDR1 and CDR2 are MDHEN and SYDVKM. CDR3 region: CAYRRGGNSPLHF. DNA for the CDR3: TGTGCGTATCGCAGGGGAGGCAATTCACCCCTCCACTTT.

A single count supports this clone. The CDR3 sequence: CAWSHDFAGRYF. The CDR3 DNA sequence: TGTGCCTGGAGTCATGACTTTGCGGGACGGTATTTT. The gene calls are TRBV30 and TRBJ2-3; D might be TRBD2 (6 bases). The V end was cut by 2 bases, the J end by 14 bases, with 17 bases between. The length of the CDR3 is 12 residues. The germline gives CDR1 GTSNPN, CDR2 SVGIG (reference sequence). Using reference TRBV30 and TRBJ2-3 for the parts outside the CDR3, the full variable domain is SQTIHQWPATLVQPVGSPLSLECTVEGTSNPNLYWYRQAAGRGLQLLFYSVGIGQISSEVPQNLSASRPQDRQFILSSKKLLLSDSGFYLCAWSHDFAGRYFGPGTRLTVL.

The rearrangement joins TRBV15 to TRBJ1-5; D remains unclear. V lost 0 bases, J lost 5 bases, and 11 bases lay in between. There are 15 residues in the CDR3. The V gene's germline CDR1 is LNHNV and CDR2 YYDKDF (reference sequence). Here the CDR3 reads CATSRDYGLDQPQHF. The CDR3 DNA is TGTGCCACCAGCAGAGATTACGGGTTAGATCAGCCCCAGCATTTT.

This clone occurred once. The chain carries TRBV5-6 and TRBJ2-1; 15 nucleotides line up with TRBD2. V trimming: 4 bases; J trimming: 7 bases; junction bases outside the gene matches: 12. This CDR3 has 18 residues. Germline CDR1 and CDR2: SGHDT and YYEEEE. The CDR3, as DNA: TGTGCCAGCAGCCCGACCGGACTAGCGGGAGGGTTAGGTAATGAGCAGTTCTTC. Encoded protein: CASSPTGLAGGLGNEQFF.

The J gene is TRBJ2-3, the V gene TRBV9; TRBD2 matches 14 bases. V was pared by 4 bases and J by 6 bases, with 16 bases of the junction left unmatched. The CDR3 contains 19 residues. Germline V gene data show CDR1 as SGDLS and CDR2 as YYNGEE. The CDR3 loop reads CASSPRGQTSGGAGDTQYF. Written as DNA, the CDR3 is TGTGCCAGCAGCCCCAGAGGCCAGACTAGCGGGGGGGCAGGGGATACGCAGTATTTT.